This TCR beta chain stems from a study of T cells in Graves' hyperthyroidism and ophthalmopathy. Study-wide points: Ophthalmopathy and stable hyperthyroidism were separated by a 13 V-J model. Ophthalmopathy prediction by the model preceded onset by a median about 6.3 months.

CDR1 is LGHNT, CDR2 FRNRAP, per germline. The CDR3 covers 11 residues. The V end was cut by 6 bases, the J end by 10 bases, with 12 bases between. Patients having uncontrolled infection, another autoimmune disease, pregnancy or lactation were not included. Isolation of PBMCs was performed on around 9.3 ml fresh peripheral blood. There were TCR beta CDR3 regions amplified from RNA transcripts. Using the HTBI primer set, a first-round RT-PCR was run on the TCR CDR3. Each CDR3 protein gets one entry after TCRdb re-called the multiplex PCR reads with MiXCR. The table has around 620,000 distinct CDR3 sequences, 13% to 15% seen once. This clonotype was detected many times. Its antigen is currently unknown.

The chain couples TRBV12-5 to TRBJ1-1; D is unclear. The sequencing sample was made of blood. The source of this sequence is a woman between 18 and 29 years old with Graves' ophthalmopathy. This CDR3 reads CASGLTTTAFF. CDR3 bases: TGTGCTAGTGGCCTAACGACAACAGCTTTCTTT.